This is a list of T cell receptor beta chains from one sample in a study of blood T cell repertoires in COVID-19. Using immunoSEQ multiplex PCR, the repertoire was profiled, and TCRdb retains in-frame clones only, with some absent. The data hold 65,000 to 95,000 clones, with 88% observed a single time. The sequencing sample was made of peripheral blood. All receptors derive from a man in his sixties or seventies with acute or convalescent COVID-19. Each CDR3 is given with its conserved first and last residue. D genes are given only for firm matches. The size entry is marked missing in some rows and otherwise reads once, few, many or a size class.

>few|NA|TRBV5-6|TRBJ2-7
CASSVRTTHSYEQYF
TGTGCCAGCAGCGTGCGGACAACCCACTCCTACGAGCAGTACTTC
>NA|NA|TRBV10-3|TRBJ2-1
CAMTPGQGSYNEQFF
TGTGCCATGACCCCTGGCCAGGGGTCCTACAATGAGCAGTTCTTC
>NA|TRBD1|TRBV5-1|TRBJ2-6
CASSTGQGASGANVLTF
TGCGCCAGCAGCACGGGACAGGGGGCGTCTGGGGCCAACGTCCTGACTTTC
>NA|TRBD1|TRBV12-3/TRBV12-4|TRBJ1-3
CASSGTAGNTIYF
TGTGCCAGCAGCGGGACAGCTGGAAACACCATATATTTT
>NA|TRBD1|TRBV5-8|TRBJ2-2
CASSLKQGPANTGELFF
TGTGCCAGCAGCTTGAAACAGGGGCCCGCGAACACCGGGGAGCTGTTTTTT
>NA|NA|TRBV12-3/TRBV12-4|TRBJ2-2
CASSFRGTGELFF
TGTGCCAGCAGTTTCAGAGGCACCGGGGAGCTGTTTTTT
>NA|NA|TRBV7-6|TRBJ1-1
CASSLVLGVNTEAFF
TGTGCCAGCAGCTTAGTTCTGGGAGTGAACACTGAAGCTTTCTTT
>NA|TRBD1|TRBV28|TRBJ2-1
CASRTGQGTGGYEQFF
TGTGCCAGCAGAACAGGACAGGGGACAGGGGGGTATGAGCAGTTCTTC
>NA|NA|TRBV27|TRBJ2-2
CASSSTSPTGELFF
TGTGCCAGCAGTTCCACTAGCCCCACCGGGGAGCTGTTTTTT
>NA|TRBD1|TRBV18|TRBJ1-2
CASSPGTDRNYGYTF
TGTGCCAGCTCACCAGGGACAGATCGTAACTATGGCTACACCTTC
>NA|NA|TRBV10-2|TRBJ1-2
CATTISTSYGYTF
TGCGCCACCACAATATCCACCTCCTATGGCTACACCTTC
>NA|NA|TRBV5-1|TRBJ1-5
CASSLTGREPQHF
TGCGCCAGCAGCCTGACAGGCCGGGAGCCCCAGCATTTT
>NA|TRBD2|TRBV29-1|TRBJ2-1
CSVVWGQTSGNRRNEQFF
TGCAGCGTTGTTTGGGGGCAGACTAGCGGGAATAGGCGGAATGAGCAGTTCTTC
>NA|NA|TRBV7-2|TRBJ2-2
CASSPNGQSTGELFF
TGTGCCAGCAGCCCCAACGGACAGAGCACCGGGGAGCTGTTTTTT
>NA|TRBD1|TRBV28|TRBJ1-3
CASRSGGSGNTIYF
TGTGCCAGCAGGTCAGGGGGCTCTGGAAACACCATATATTTT
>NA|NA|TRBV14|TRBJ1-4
CASSQDRTTEKLFF
TGTGCCAGCAGCCAAGACCGGACAACTGAAAAACTGTTTTTT
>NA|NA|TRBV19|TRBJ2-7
CASSMREVNVEQYF
TGTGCCAGTAGTATGCGGGAAGTGAATGTCGAGCAGTACTTC
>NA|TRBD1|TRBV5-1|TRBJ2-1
CASSSTPGQGQKQFF
TGCGCCAGCAGCTCCACCCCGGGACAGGGCCAAAAGCAGTTCTTC
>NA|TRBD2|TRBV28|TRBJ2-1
CASSYISGSTVNEQFF
TGTGCCAGCAGTTACATTAGCGGGAGCACGGTAAATGAGCAGTTCTTC
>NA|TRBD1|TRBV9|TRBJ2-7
CASSFGQGQEGEQYF
TGTGCCAGCAGCTTCGGACAGGGCCAGGAAGGCGAGCAGTACTTC
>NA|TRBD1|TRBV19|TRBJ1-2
CASSIAGTGTESF
TGTGCCAGTAGTATAGCCGGGACAGGGACGGAAAGCTTC
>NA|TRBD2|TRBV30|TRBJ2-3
CACWSTSSVYTQYF
TGTGCCTGCTGGTCGACTAGCTCGGTTTATACGCAGTATTTT
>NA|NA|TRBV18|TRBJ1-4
CASSPAQGRIIF
TGTGCCAGCTCACCGGCGCAGGGGCGGATAATTTTT
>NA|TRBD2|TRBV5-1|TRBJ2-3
CASSLWSSGRETDTQYF
TGCGCCAGCAGTCTTTGGTCGAGCGGGAGGGAGACGGATACGCAGTATTTT
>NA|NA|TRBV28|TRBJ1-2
CASSSHGGAYGYTF
TGTGCCAGCAGTTCTCATGGGGGGGCGTACGGCTACACCTTC
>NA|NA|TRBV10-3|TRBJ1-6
CAISATGPSASPLHF
TGTGCCATCAGTGCCACAGGGCCATCAGCCTCACCCCTCCACTTT
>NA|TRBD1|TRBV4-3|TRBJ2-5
CASSHTQTGSETQYF
TGCGCCAGCAGCCATACACAGACAGGGTCAGAGACCCAGTACTTC
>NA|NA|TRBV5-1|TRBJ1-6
CASSLDMGAGSPLHF
TGCGCCAGCAGCTTGGATATGGGGGCTGGTTCACCCCTCCACTTT
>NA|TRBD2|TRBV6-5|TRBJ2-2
CASRRGGPGELFF
TGTGCCAGCAGGCGGGGGGGTCCCGGGGAGCTGTTTTTT
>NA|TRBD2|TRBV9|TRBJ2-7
CASSVGGTSGRDEQYF
TGTGCCAGCAGCGTAGGAGGGACTAGCGGGAGGGACGAGCAGTACTTC
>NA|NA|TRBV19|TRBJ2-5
CASSIDDYQETQYF
TGTGCCAGTAGTATAGACGACTACCAAGAGACCCAGTACTTC
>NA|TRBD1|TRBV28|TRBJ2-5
CASRSGQGGQETQYF
TGTGCCAGCCGGTCGGGACAGGGGGGACAAGAGACCCAGTACTTC
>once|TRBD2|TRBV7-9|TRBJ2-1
CASSLASGRAEQFF
TGTGCCAGCAGCTTAGCTAGCGGGAGGGCTGAGCAGTTCTTC
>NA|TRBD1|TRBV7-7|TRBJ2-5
CASSLAAGGEAQYF
TGTGCCAGCAGCTTAGCCGCAGGGGGCGAGGCCCAGTACTTC
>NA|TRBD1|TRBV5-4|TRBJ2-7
CASSLSGTGTYEQYF
TGTGCCAGCAGCTTATCCGGGACAGGGACCTACGAGCAGTACTTC
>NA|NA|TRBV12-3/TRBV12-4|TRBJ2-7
CASSQWQRNEQYF
TGTGCCAGCAGTCAATGGCAGAGGAACGAGCAGTACTTC
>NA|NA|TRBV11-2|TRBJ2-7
CASSLGTQYYEQYF
TGTGCCAGCAGCTTAGGAACCCAGTACTACGAGCAGTACTTC
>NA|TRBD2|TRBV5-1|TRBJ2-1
CASSRVGGNEQFF
TGCGCCAGCAGTAGAGTCGGGGGGAATGAGCAGTTCTTC
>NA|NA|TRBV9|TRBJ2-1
CASSVTGGRANEQFF
TGTGCCAGCAGCGTAACTGGCGGGCGGGCCAATGAGCAGTTCTTC
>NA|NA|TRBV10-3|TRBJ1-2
CAISEGGSYGYTF
TGTGCCATCAGTGAGGGGGGGAGCTATGGCTACACCTTC
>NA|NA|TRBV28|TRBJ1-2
CASSPRRASNGYTF
TGTGCCAGCAGTCCTCGCAGGGCTTCAAATGGCTACACCTTC
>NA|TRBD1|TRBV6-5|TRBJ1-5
CASSETGDSYQPQHF
TGTGCCAGCAGCGAGACAGGGGATTCTTACCAGCCCCAGCATTTT